This T cell receptor beta chain was captured in a study of cytomegalovirus exposure and HLA in healthy donors. The study, taken as a whole, reports: Later genetic work tied a missense DCLRE1C variant to beta-chain V and J trimming. Apparent HLA restriction characterized most CMV-associated TCR beta chains in a later analysis.

Primers: 60 Vbeta forward and 13 Jbeta reverse. Libraries were prepared by immunoSEQ multiplex PCR; TCRdb keeps only in-frame clonotypes and omits some of them. The table lists approximately 150,000 clones, approximately 80% of them singletons. Germline-derived CDR1 and CDR2 are GTSNPN and SVGIG (reference sequence). Unmatched junction bases numbered 8, after V lost 2 bases and J lost 5 bases. This CDR3 contains 16 residues. Notes on this clone: The antigen remains unidentified.

The TCR sequence derives from a man between 40 and 49 years old in good health and CMV-seronegative. Material for sequencing was PBMCs. This chain links TRBV30 with TRBJ2-3; 12 positions match TRBD2. CDR3 sequence reads: CAWSTAASGGGDTQYF. In DNA form, the CDR3 reads TGTGCCTGGAGTACGGCGGCTAGCGGGGGGGGAGATACGCAGTATTTT.